One and the same sample provided the 10 T cell receptor beta chains below, sequenced in a study of blood T cell repertoires in COVID-19. The method was immunoSEQ multiplex PCR; TCRdb's version includes in-frame clones alone and lacks a portion of them. The data contain roughly 200,000 clones, 90% of them singletons. Sequenced input: peripheral blood. These receptors originate from a man in his fifties or sixties with acute or convalescent COVID-19.

The chain combines TRBV27 with TRBJ2-3; D gene unclear. The ends were cut back, 3 bases at V and 2 bases at J, with 9 bases in the middle. This CDR3 contains 14 residues. Per germline, CDR1 MNHEY and CDR2 SMNVEV (reference sequence). The chain's CDR3 is CASSLRRITDTQYF. The CDR3, as DNA: TGTGCCAGCAGTTTGAGGCGGATCACAGATACGCAGTATTTT.

The chain combines TRBV28 with TRBJ1-1; 7 nucleotides line up with TRBD1. The trim removed 5 bases at V and 10 bases at J, leaving 7 bases unmatched. CDR1 and CDR2 from the germline V gene are MDHEN and SYDVKM. This CDR3 is built from 12 residues. The CDR3 region is CASSVMDRPAFF. The DNA for the CDR3 is TGTGCCAGCAGTGTCATGGACAGGCCAGCTTTCTTT.

The chain is built from TRBV29-1 and TRBJ1-5; 7 bases line up with TRBD1. J lost 4 bases, V lost 7 bases, and 4 bases had no gene match. This CDR3 has 12 amino acids. Germline lookup yields CDR1 SQVTM and CDR2 ANQGSEA. The CDR3 DNA reads as TGCAGCGCACAACAGGGGAATCAGCCCCAGCATTTT. As protein: CSAQQGNQPQHF.

The chain uses TRBV19 and TRBJ1-6; tentative D call: TRBD1 (5 bases). This CDR3 is 14 amino acids long. Germline V gene lookup returns CDR1 LNHDA and CDR2 SQIVND (reference sequence). Between the trimmed V and J ends, which lost 7 bases and 10 bases, there was a span of 17 bases. In DNA, the CDR3 is TGTGCCAGTACCACCGGGAGGGGAGAATCACCCCTCCACTTT. This sequence encodes CASTTGRGESPLHF.

The J gene is TRBJ1-4, the V gene TRBV4-2; 9 bases map to TRBD1. Unmatched junction bases numbered 8, after V lost 1 base and J lost 5 bases. CDR3 length equals 17 residues. CDR1 is LGHNA, CDR2 YNFKEQ, per germline. CDR3 region: CASSQAVGQGPNEKLFF. The CDR3 bases are TGTGCCAGCAGCCAAGCGGTCGGACAGGGGCCGAATGAAAAACTGTTTTTT.

The chain joins TRBV5-7 to TRBJ1-6; perhaps TRBD1 as D (6 bases). TRBV5-7 is an ORF, and what it does is uncertain. V was trimmed by 9 bases and J by 9 bases, leaving 19 bases between them. The CDR3 is 14 residues long. CDR3 in amino acids: CATLPGDMISPLHF. The CDR3 bases are TGTGCCACCCTACCAGGGGATATGATTTCACCCCTCCACTTT.

CDR3 sequence reads: CATSEAGTGGHEQFF. In nucleotides, the CDR3 is TGTGCCACCAGTGAAGCCGGGACAGGGGGTCATGAGCAGTTCTTC. The chain recombines TRBV24-1 with TRBJ2-1; 11 bases line up with TRBD1. Trimming took 4 bases from V and 8 from J; bases not matched to a gene: 6. Looked up from germline, CDR1 is KGHDR and CDR2 is SFDVKD. The CDR3 extends over 15 amino acids.

The CDR3 DNA reads as TGTGCCAGCAGCCGGTCGGGGATTACTGAGACCCAGTACTTC. Its translation is CASSRSGITETQYF. V usage is TRBV3-1 (or the pseudogene TRBV3-2) and J usage is TRBJ2-5, with TRBD2 as a possible D gene (5 bases). Between the trimmed V and J ends, which lost 4 bases and 5 bases, there was a span of 14 bases. From germline, CDR1 is LGHDT and CDR2 YNNKEL (reference sequence). This CDR3 spans 14 amino acids.

The DNA of the CDR3 is TGTGCCAGCTCACACACCCAGGGGGCAGGGATGAACACTGAAGCTTTCTTT. It codes for CASSHTQGAGMNTEAFF. This sequence joins TRBV18 and TRBJ1-1; TRBD1 matches 8 bases. Germline loops: CDR1 KGHSH, CDR2 LQKENI. CDR3 length: 17 amino acids. Trimming cost V 4 bases and J 0 bases; bases outside gene matches: 10.

The rearrangement joins TRBV5-6 to TRBJ2-1; 7 bases match TRBD2. CDR3 length equals 16 residues. V shed 4 bases, J shed 2 bases, and the junction held 9 bases outside the gene matches. Germline V gene lookup returns CDR1 SGHDT and CDR2 YYEEEE. CDR3 protein: CASSPERDAPYNEQFF. Written as DNA, the CDR3 is TGTGCCAGCAGCCCCGAGCGGGATGCCCCCTACAATGAGCAGTTCTTC.